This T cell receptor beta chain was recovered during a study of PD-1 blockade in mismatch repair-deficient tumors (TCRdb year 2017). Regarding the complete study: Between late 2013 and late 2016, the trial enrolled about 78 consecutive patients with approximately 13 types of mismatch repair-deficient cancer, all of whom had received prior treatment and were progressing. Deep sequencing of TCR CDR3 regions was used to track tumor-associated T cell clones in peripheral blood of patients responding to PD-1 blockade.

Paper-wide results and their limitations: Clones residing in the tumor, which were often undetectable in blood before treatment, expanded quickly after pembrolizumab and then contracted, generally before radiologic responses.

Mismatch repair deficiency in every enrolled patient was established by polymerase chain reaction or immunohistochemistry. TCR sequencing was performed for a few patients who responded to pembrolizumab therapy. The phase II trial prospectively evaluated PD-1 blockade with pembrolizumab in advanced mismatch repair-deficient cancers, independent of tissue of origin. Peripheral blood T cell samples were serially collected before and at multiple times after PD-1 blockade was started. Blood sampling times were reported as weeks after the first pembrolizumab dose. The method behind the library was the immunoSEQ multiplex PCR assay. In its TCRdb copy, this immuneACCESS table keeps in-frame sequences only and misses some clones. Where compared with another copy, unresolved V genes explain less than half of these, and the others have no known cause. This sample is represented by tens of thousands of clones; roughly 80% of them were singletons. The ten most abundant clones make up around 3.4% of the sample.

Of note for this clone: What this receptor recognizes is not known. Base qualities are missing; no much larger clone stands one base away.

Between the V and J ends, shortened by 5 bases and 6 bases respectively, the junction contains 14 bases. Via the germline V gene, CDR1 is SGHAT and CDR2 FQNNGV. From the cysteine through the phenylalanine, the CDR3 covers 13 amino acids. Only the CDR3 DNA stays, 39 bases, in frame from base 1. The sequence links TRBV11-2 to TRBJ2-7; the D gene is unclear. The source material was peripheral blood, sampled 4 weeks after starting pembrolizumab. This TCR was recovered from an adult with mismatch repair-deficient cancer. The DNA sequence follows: TGTGCCAGCAGCCAAAACTCAGTTGGCGAGCAGTACTTC. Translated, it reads CASSQNSVGEQYF.